These T cell receptor beta chains were read from a single sample in a study of T-cell memory formation after mild COVID-19. TCRdb passed the 5' RACE reads through MiXCR, listing each CDR3 protein once. This table holds fewer than 350,000 distinct CDR3 sequences, roughly 8.2% found once. Material: PBMCs or a T cell subset sorted from them (not recorded which). These receptors originate from a man aged 18 to 29 who had mild COVID-19 (a few samples of this study predate the infection). Cell type and time point are not known. CDR3s include the opening cysteine and the closing phenylalanine or tryptophan. D genes are given only for firm matches. A clone size is listed for some rows: how often the clone was seen (once, few, many), or a class if it is expanded.

size | J | length | V | D | CDR3 | DNA
few | TRBJ1-1 | 11 | TRBV12-3/TRBV12-4 | . | CASSFLNKAFF | TGTGCCAGCAGTTTTCTGAACAAAGCTTTCTTT
. | TRBJ2-5 | 13 | TRBV7-9 | TRBD2 | CASSSTSAETQYF | TGTGCCAGCAGCTCGACTAGCGCAGAGACCCAGTACTTC
few | TRBJ2-1 | 13 | TRBV4-1 | . | CASRPNTGFEQFF | TGCGCCAGCAGACCAAATACAGGCTTTGAGCAGTTCTTC
many | TRBJ2-5 | 18 | TRBV5-1 | TRBD2 | CASSSGVAGGPSGETQYF | TGCGCCAGCAGCTCCGGTGTAGCGGGGGGCCCCTCGGGAGAGACCCAGTACTTC
. | TRBJ1-1 | 15 | TRBV7-9 | TRBD1 | CASSRDRGMNTEAFF | TGTGCCAGCAGCCGGGACAGGGGGATGAACACTGAAGCTTTCTTT
few | TRBJ2-5 | 17 | TRBV7-8 | TRBD2 | CASSPRTRGGYRETQYF | TGTGCCAGCAGCCCCCGTACTCGCGGGGGATATAGAGAGACCCAGTACTTC
. | TRBJ2-7 | 13 | TRBV20-1 | . | CSASESTVYEQYF | TGCAGTGCTAGTGAATCGACCGTCTACGAGCAGTACTTC
. | TRBJ2-1 | 15 | TRBV5-1 | . | CASRAQPFSYNEQFF | TGCGCCAGCAGGGCACAGCCTTTCTCCTACAATGAGCAGTTCTTC
few | TRBJ1-2 | 12 | TRBV12-3/TRBV12-4 | . | CASREQGYGYTF | TGTGCCAGCAGGGAACAGGGCTATGGCTACACCTTC
. | TRBJ2-5 | 11 | TRBV7-6 | . | CASTEGETQYF | TGTGCCAGCACAGAGGGGGAGACCCAGTACTTC
. | TRBJ1-6 | 15 | TRBV7-9 | TRBD1 | CASRARDSIASPLHF | TGTGCCAGCAGAGCCCGGGACAGCATTGCTTCACCCCTCCACTTT
many | TRBJ2-3 | 15 | TRBV7-9 | . | CASSPPAAYTDTQYF | TGTGCCAGCAGCCCCCCCGCGGCTTACACAGATACGCAGTATTTT
. | TRBJ2-7 | 12 | TRBV7-9 | . | CASSFGHYEQYF | TGTGCCAGCAGCTTCGGACACTACGAGCAGTACTTC
few | TRBJ1-1 | 14 | TRBV5-1 | . | CASSLAGENTEAFF | TGCGCCAGCAGCTTGGCAGGGGAGAACACTGAAGCTTTCTTT
many | TRBJ2-1 | 11 | TRBV18 | . | CASSPGTEQFF | TGTGCCAGCTCACCCGGAACTGAGCAGTTCTTC
. | TRBJ2-5 | 16 | TRBV15 | . | CATSRDGPGPPETQYF | TGTGCCACCAGCAGAGATGGGCCAGGCCCCCCGGAGACCCAGTACTTC
few | TRBJ1-1 | 13 | TRBV6-1 | . | CASTTGGGTEAFF | TGTGCCAGCACGACAGGTGGGGGGACTGAAGCTTTCTTT
few | TRBJ1-2 | 15 | TRBV5-1 | . | CASSPASGFHYGYTF | TGCGCCAGCAGCCCAGCATCCGGGTTTCACTATGGCTACACCTTC